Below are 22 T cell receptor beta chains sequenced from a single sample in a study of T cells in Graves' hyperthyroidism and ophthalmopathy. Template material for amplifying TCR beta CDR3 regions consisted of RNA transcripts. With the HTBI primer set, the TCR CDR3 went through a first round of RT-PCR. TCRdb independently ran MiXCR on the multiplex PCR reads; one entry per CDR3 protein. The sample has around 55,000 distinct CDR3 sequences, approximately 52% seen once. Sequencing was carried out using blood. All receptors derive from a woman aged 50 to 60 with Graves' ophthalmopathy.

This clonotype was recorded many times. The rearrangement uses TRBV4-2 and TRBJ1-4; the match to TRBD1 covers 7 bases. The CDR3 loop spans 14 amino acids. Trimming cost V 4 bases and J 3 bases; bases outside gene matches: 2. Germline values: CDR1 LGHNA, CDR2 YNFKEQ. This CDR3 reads CASSPGTANEKLFF. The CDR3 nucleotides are TGTGCCAGCAGCCCCGGGACAGCTAATGAAAAACTGTTTTTT.

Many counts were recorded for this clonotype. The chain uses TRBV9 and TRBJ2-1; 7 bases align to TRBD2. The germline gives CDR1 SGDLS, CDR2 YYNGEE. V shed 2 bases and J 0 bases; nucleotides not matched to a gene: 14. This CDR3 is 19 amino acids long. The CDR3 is CASSVDGLAEGGSYNEQFF. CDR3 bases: TGTGCCAGCAGCGTCGACGGGCTAGCGGAAGGCGGCTCCTACAATGAGCAGTTCTTC.

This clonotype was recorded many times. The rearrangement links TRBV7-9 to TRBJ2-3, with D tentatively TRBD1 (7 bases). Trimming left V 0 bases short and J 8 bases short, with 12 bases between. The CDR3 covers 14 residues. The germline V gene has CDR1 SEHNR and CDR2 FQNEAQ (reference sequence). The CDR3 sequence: CASSLAQGTFTQYF. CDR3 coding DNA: TGTGCCAGCAGCTTAGCACAGGGGACTTTTACGCAGTATTTT.

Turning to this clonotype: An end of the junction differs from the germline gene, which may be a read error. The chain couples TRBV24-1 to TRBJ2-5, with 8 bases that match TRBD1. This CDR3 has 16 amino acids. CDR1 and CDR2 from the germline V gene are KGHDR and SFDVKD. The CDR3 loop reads CATSDAGTGWQESQYF. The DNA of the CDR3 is TGTGCCACCAGTGACGCCGGGACAGGTTGGCAAGAGTCCCAGTACTTC.

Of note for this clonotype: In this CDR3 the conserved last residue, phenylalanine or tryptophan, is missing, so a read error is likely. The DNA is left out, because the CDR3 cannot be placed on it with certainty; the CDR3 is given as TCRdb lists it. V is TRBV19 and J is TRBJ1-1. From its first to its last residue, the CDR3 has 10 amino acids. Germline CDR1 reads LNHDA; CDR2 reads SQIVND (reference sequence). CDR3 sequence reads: CASSKGLAGV.

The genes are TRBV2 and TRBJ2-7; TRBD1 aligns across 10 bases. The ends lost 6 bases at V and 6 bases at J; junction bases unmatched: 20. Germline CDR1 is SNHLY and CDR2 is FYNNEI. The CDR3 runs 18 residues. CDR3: CASSWDRGSTGFRREQYF. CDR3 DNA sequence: TGTGCCAGCAGCTGGGACAGGGGTTCCACCGGATTTCGGCGCGAGCAGTACTTC.

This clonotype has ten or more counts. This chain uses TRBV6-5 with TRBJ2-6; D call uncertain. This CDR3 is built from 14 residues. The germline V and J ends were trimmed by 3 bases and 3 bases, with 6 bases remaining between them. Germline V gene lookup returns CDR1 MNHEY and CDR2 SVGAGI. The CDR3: CASSYVGGANVLTF. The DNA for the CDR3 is TGTGCCAGCAGTTATGTGGGTGGGGCCAACGTCCTGACTTTC.

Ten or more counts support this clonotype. The CDR3 DNA follows: TGTGCCAGCACCAGCCGGACTGTCTATGGCTACACCTTC. This sequence encodes CASTSRTVYGYTF. The rearrangement uses TRBV6-5 and TRBJ1-2; D remains unclear. The V end was cut by 7 bases, the J end by 4 bases, with 13 bases between. Germline V gives CDR1 MNHEY, CDR2 SVGAGI. The CDR3 is made up of 13 amino acids.

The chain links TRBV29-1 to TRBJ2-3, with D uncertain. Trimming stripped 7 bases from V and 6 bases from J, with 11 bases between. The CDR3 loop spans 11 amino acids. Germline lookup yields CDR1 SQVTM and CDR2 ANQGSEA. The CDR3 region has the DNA TGCAGCGCATTGATATTCGATACGCAGTATTTT. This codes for CSALIFDTQYF.

The CDR3 sequence is CSARGQGGETQYF. The CDR3 DNA follows: TGCAGTGCTAGGGGACAGGGGGGAGAGACCCAGTACTTC. V gene TRBV20-1 combines with J gene TRBJ2-5, with 11 bases identical to TRBD1. This CDR3 is built from 13 residues. The germline V gene encodes CDR1 DFQATT and CDR2 SNEGSKA (reference sequence). Germline trimming cut 3 bases from V and 4 bases from J; bases unmatched to any gene: 1.

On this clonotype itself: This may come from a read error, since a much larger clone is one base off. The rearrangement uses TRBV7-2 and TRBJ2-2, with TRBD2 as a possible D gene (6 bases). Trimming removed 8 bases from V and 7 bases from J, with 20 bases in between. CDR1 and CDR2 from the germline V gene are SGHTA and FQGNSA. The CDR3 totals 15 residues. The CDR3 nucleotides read TGTGCCAGCGGCTGGGGAGGCGTTGGGGGCGGGGAGCTGTTTTTT. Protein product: CASGWGGVGGGELFF.

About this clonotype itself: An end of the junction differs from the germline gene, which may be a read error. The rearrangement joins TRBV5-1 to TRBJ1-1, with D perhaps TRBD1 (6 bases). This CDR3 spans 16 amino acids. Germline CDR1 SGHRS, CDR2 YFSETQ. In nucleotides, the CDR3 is TGCGCCAGCAGCTTAAGGGGGGAGAGTATGAACACTGAAGCTGTCTTT. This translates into CASSLRGESMNTEAVF.

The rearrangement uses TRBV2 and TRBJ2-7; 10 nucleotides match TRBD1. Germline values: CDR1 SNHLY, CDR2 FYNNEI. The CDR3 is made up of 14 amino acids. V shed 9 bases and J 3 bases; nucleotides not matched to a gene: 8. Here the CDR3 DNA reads TGTGCCAGTCCTCGCCGGGACAGGGGCTACGAGCAGTACTTC. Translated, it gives CASPRRDRGYEQYF.

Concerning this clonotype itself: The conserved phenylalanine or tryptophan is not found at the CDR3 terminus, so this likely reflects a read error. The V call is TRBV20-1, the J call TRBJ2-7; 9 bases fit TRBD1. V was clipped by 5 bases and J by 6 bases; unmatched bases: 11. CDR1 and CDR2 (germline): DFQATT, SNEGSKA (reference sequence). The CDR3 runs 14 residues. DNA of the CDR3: TGCAGTGCTGACCGGGACAGGGCAAGATGCGAGCAGTACTGC. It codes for CSADRDRARCEQYC.

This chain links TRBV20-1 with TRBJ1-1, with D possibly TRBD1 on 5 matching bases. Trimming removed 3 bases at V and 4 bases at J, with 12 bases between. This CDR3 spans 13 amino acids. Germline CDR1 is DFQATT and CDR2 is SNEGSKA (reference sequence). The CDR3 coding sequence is TGCAGTGCTAGGTCGGGTCAGGGCACTGAAGCTTTCTTT. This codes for CSARSGQGTEAFF.

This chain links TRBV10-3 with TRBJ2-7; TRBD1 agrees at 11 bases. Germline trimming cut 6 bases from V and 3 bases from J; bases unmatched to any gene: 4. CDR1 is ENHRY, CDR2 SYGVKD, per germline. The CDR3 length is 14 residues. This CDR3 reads CAISPGQGDYEQYF. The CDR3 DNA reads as TGTGCCATCAGCCCGGGACAGGGGGACTACGAGCAGTACTTC.

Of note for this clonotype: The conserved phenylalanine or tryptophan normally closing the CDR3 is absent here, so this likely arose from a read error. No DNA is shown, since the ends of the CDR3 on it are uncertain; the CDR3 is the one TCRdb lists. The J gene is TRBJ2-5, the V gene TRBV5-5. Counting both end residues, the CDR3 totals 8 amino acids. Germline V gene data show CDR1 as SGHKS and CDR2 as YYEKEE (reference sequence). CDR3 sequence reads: CASSFGRT.

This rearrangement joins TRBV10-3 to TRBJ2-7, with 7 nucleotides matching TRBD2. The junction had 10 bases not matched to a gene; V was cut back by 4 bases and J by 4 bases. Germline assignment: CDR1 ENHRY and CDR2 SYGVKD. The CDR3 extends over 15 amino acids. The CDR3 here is CAISVRTRRGYEQYF. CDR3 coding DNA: TGTGCCATCAGTGTACGGACTAGGAGGGGATACGAGCAGTACTTC.

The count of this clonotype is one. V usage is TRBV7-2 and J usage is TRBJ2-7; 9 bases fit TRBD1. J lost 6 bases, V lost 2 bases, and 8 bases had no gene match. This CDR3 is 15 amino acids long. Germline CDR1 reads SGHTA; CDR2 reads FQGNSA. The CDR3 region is CASSLTGTGSGEQYF. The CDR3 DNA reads TGTGCCAGCAGCTTAACCGGGACAGGGTCTGGCGAGCAGTACTTC.

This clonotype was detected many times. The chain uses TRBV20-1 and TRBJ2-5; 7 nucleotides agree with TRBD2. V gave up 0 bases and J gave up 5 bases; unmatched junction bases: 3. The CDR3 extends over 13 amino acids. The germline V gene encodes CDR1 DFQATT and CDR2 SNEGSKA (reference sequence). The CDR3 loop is CSARDTGRETQYF. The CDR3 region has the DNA TGCAGTGCTAGAGATACCGGGAGGGAGACCCAGTACTTC.

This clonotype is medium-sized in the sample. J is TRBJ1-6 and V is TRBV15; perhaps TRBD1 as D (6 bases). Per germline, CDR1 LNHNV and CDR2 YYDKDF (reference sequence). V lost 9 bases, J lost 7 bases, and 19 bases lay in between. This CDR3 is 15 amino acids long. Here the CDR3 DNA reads TGTGCCACAGCCGCCCGGGCAGGGGACAATTCACCCCTCCACTTT. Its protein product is CATAARAGDNSPLHF. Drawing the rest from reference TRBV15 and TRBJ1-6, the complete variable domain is DAMVIQNPRYQVTQFGKPVTLSCSQTLNHNVMYWYQQKSSQAPKLLFHYYDKDFNNEADTPDNFQSRRPNTSFCFLDIRSPGLGDTAMYLCATAARAGDNSPLHFGNGTRLTVT.

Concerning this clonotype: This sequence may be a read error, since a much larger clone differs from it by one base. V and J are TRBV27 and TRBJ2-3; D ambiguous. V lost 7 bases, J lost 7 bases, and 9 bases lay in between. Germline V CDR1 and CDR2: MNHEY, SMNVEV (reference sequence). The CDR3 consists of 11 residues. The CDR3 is CASTVGNTQYF. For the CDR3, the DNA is TGTGCCAGCACGGTAGGCAATACGCAGTATTTT.